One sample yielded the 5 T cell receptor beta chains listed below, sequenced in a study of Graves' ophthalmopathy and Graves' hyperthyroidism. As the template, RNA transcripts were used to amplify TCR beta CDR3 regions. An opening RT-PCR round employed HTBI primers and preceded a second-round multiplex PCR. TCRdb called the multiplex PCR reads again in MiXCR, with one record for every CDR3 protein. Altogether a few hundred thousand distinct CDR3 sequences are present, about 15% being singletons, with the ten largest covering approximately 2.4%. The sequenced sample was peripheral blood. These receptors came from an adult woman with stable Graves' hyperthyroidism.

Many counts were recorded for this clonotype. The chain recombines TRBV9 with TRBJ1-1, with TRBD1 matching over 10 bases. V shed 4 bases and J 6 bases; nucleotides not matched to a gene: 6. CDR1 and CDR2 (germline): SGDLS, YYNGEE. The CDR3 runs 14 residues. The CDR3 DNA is TGTGCCAGCAGCTCCGGGACAGGGGTACCTGAAGCTTTCTTT. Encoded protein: CASSSGTGVPEAFF. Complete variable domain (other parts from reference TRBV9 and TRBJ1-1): DSGVTQTPKHLITATGQRVTLRCSPRSGDLSVYWYQQSLDQGLQFLIQYYNGEERAKGNILERFSAQQFPDLHSELNLSSLELGDSALYFCASSSGTGVPEAFFGQGTRLTVV.

The CDR3 DNA reads TGTGCCAGCAGTTACCAGGCCAGGGGGGGAGAGACCCAGTACTTC. It is translated as CASSYQARGGETQYF. The chain links TRBV6-5 to TRBJ2-5; the D gene could be TRBD1 or TRBD2 (7 bases each). V was shortened by 2 bases and J by 4 bases, with 14 bases between the two germline ends. This CDR3 is 15 amino acids long. Looked up from germline, CDR1 is MNHEY and CDR2 is SVGAGI.

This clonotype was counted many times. The CDR3 reads CASRQLAGGYYEQYF. The DNA of the CDR3 is TGTGCCAGCAGACAACTAGCGGGAGGTTACTACGAGCAGTACTTC. The V gene is TRBV6-2 or TRBV6-3, the J gene TRBJ2-7, with 12 bases identical to TRBD2. The ends lost 6 bases at V and 3 bases at J; junction bases unmatched: 6. The germline V gene has CDR1 MNHEY and CDR2 SVGEGT. The CDR3 extends over 15 amino acids.

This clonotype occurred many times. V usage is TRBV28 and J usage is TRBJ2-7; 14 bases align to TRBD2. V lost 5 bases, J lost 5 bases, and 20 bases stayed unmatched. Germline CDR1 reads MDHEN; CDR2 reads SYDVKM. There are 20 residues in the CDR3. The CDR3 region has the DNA TGTGCCAGCAGTCCCCGTTCCGGGACTAGCGGGAGAATTTCCCCCCACGAGCAGTACTTC. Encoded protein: CASSPRSGTSGRISPHEQYF.

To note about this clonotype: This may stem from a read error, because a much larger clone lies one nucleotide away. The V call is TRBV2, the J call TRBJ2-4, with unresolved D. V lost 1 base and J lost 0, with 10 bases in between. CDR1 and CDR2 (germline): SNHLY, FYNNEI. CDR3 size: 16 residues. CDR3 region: CASSEGVGIAKNIQYF. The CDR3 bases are TGTGCCAGCAGTGAAGGGGTGGGTATAGCCAAAAACATTCAGTACTTC.